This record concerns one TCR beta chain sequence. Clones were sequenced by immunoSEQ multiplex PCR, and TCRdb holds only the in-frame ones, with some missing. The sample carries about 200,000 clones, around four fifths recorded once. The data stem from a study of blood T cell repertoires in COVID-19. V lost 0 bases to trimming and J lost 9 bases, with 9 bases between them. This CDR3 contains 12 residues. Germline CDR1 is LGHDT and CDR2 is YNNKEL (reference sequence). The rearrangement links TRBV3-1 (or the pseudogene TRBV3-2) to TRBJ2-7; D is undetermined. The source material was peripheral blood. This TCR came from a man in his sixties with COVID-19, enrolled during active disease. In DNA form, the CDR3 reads TGTGCCAGCAGCCAAGATGAGACTCTGCAGTACTTC. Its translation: CASSQDETLQYF.